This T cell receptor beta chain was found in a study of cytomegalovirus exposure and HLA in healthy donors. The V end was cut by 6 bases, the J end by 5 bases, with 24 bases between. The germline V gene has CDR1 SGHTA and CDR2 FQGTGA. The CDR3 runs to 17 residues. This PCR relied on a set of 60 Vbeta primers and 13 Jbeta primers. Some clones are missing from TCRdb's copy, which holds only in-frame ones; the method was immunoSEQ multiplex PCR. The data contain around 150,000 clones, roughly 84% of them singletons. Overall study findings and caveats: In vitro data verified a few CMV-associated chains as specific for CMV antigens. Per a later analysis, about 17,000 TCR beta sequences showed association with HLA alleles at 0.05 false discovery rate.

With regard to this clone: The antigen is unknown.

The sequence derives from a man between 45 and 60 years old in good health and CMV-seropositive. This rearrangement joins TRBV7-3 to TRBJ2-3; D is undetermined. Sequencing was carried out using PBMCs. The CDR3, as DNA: TGTGCCAGCAGTCTATTCGGCGGAGCCCCCCCTAAAGATACGCAGTATTTT. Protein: CASSLFGGAPPKDTQYF.